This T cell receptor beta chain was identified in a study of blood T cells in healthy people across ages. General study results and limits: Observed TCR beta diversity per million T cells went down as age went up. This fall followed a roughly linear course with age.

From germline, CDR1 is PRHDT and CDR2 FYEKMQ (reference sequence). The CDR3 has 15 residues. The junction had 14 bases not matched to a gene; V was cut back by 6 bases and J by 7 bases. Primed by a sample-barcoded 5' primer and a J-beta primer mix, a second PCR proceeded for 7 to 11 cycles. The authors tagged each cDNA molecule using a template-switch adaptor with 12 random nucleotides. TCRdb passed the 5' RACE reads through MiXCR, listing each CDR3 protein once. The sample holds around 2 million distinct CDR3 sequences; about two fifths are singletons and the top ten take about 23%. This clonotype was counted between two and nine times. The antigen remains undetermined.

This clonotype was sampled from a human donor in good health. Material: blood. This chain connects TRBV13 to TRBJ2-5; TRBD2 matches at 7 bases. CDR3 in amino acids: CASSLPRGGDVTQYF. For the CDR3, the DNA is TGTGCCAGCAGTTTACCTCGGGGAGGGGACGTGACCCAGTACTTC.